This section outlines one T cell receptor beta chain sequence together with its context. In the original analysis: Nucleated cell number was recorded as an estimate derived from reference gene primer amplification. Clones were sequenced by immunoSEQ multiplex PCR, and TCRdb holds only the in-frame ones, with some missing. V, J and clone size were drawn from that table, and D and trimming were deduced from the DNA. The sample carries about 78,000 clones, roughly 87% recorded once. The data are from a study of blood T cell repertoires in COVID-19. The overall study: In each case, the material was cDNA or gDNA derived from T cells, B-cell-depleted T cells, or PBMCs.

The sequenced sample consisted of peripheral blood. The TCR was taken from a woman aged 80 or older with active or convalescent COVID-19.

CDR3 loop: CATRWRGGGTDTQYF. Written as DNA, the CDR3 is TGTGCCACCAGATGGCGAGGCGGGGGCACAGATACGCAGTATTTT. The chain couples TRBV15 to TRBJ2-3; D is perhaps TRBD2 (6 bases). The length of the CDR3 is 15 residues. CDR1 is LNHNV, CDR2 YYDKDF, per germline (reference sequence). V lost 6 bases, J lost 1 base, and 14 bases lay in between.